The source of this T cell receptor beta chain is a study of shared clonotypes between healthy human individuals. Sequencing was performed with immunoSEQ multiplex PCR; in TCRdb, only in-frame clones are kept and a portion is missing. The sample includes more than 2,000,000 clones, roughly 92% seen only once; the top ten take around 0.15%. CDR1 is MDHEN and CDR2 is SYDVKM in the germline V gene. The germline V and J ends were trimmed by 2 bases and 6 bases, with 16 bases remaining between them. The length of the CDR3 is 15 residues. A split of CD4+ cells into CD45RA+ naive and CD45RA-negative memory subsets was performed.

Sequenced input: naive CD4+ T cells sorted from blood. Described subset: CD45RA+ positively selected. This TCR was recovered from a man younger than 35 in good health. The chain recombines TRBV28 with TRBJ1-2, with TRBD1 as a possible D gene (5 bases). The CDR3 spells CASSLGEAGRHGYTF. Written as DNA, the CDR3 is TGTGCCAGCAGTTTAGGTGAGGCAGGGAGACATGGCTACACCTTC.